The 6 T cell receptor beta chains given below trace back to one sample, sequenced in a study of cytomegalovirus exposure and HLA in healthy donors. The data were produced by immunoSEQ multiplex PCR, yet TCRdb's version contains in-frame clones alone and is incomplete. The sample shows some 100,000 clones, roughly 86% of them seen only once. Sequenced: PBMCs. These TCRs come from a man between 18 and 29 years old in good health and CMV-seronegative.

V is TRBV10-1 and J is TRBJ2-7; TRBD2 matches 8 bases. Germline V lookup: CDR1 WNHNN, CDR2 SYGVQD (reference sequence). The CDR3 runs to 15 residues. J was trimmed by 2 bases and V by 5 bases; bases with no gene match: 8. This CDR3 reads CASSKVAGGPYEQYF. Here the CDR3 DNA reads TGCGCCAGCAGTAAAGTGGCGGGGGGCCCCTACGAGCAGTACTTC.

The CDR3 DNA sequence: TGTGCCAGCAGCTCGACGGGGGGGACAGGGAACTACGAGCAGTACTTC. Its translation is CASSSTGGTGNYEQYF. The chain carries TRBV7-7 and TRBJ2-7; D is possibly TRBD1 (9 bases). The germline V gene encodes CDR1 SSHAT and CDR2 FNYEAQ (reference sequence). The CDR3 extends over 16 amino acids. Trimming took off 4 bases at V and 3 bases at J, with 19 bases between the two ends.

The chain has TRBV19 and TRBJ1-5; 8 bases line up with TRBD1. V was clipped by 4 bases and J by 2 bases; unmatched bases: 7. Germline V gives CDR1 LNHDA, CDR2 SQIVND (reference sequence). The CDR3 is 16 amino acids. The CDR3 DNA reads TGTGCCAGTAGTACACAGGGGGTTAGCGGCAATCAGCCCCAGCATTTT. Amino acid sequence: CASSTQGVSGNQPQHF.

CDR3 nucleotide sequence: TGTGCCAGTAGTATTCAGGGGTCCCCCTCCTACGAGCAGTACTTC. Residues: CASSIQGSPSYEQYF. This chain uses TRBV19 with TRBJ2-7; possibly TRBD1 for D (6 bases). The CDR3 consists of 15 residues. Trimming shortened V by 3 bases and J by 0 bases, and 12 bases separated the two germline ends. Germline lookup yields CDR1 LNHDA and CDR2 SQIVND (reference sequence).

This chain connects TRBV7-2 to TRBJ1-1; D gene uncertain. CDR1 and CDR2 from the germline V gene are SGHTA and FQGNSA. V lost 5 bases and J lost 0, with 7 bases in between. The CDR3 has 13 amino acids. The DNA of the CDR3 is TGTGCCAGCAGCCATGAGATGAACACTGAAGCTTTCTTT. This sequence encodes CASSHEMNTEAFF.

V and J are TRBV19 and TRBJ1-1; D unclear. Trimming took 6 bases from V and 0 from J, leaving 8 bases between them. The CDR3 consists of 13 residues. The V gene's germline CDR1 is LNHDA and CDR2 SQIVND (reference sequence). Here the CDR3 DNA reads TGTGCCAGTAGGGCCGGGGTGAACACTGAAGCTTTCTTT. It translates to CASRAGVNTEAFF.